The 29 T cell receptor beta chains presented below share a single source sample, sequenced in a study of shared T cell receptors in the human thymus. Using immunoSEQ multiplex PCR, the repertoire was profiled, and TCRdb retains in-frame clones only, with some absent. The profile shows 700,000 or so clones, 80% to 90% of them singletons. This sample also appeared in a second study, on human thymus T cells.

Material for sequencing was thymocytes. These receptors were obtained from a girl under two years old with a congenital heart defect.

The rearrangement joins TRBV7-2 to TRBJ2-2; 13 bases align to TRBD2. The germline gives CDR1 SGHTA, CDR2 FQGNSA. This CDR3 has 19 amino acids. J was trimmed by 3 bases and V by 5 bases; bases with no gene match: 12. CDR3 loop: CASSTRTSGGHPYTGELFF. The CDR3, as DNA: TGTGCCAGCAGCACCCGGACTAGCGGGGGCCACCCCTACACCGGGGAGCTGTTTTTT. The whole variable domain, remainder taken from reference TRBV7-2 and TRBJ2-2, is GAGVSQSPSNKVTEKGKDVELRCDPISGHTALYWYRQSLGQGLEFLIYFQGNSAPDKSGLPSDRFSAERTGGSVSTLTIQRTQQEDSAVYLCASSTRTSGGHPYTGELFFGEGSRLTVL.

V and J are TRBV28 and TRBJ1-1, with D possibly being TRBD1 (5 bases). Trimming left V 2 bases short and J 0 bases short, with 25 bases between. Germline-derived CDR1 and CDR2 are MDHEN and SYDVKM. The length of the CDR3 is 20 residues. The CDR3, as DNA: TGTGCCAGCAGTTTAGGCCCCCCGGGGCGCAGGGAGGGGATGAACACTGAAGCTTTCTTT. Translating gives CASSLGPPGRREGMNTEAFF.

As for this clone: At one boundary the junction diverges from the germline segment, which might be a read error. The chain recombines TRBV7-2 with TRBJ2-1; 8 bases match TRBD2. This CDR3 has 13 amino acids. Germline V gene sequence: CDR1 SGHTA, CDR2 FQGNSA. The CDR3 nucleotides are TGTGCCAGCAGCTTAACCCCCGGGCGGGGGGACCTCTTC. This codes for CASSLTPGRGDLF.

The chain joins TRBV2 to TRBJ2-7, with TRBD1 identical over 9 bases. The CDR3 loop spans 16 amino acids. V lost 6 bases to trimming and J lost 3 bases; unmatched junction nucleotides: 12. Germline V gene sequence: CDR1 SNHLY, CDR2 FYNNEI. The DNA for the CDR3 is TGTGCCAGCAGACTACCTCCTCCGGGACAGGGCTACGAGCAGTACTTC. It encodes CASRLPPPGQGYEQYF.

As for this clone: At one of its ends the junction is not consistent with the germline gene, which may arise from a read error. The chain joins TRBV7-2 to TRBJ1-2, with 7 bases lining up with TRBD1. CDR3 length equals 12 residues. In germline, CDR1 is SGHTA, CDR2 FQGNSA. CDR3 region: CASSSGGTDRAF. The DNA of the CDR3 is TGTGCCAGCAGCTCGGGGGGGACAGACAGGGCCTTC. Looking up the rest from reference TRBV7-2 and TRBJ1-2 gives the full variable domain: GAGVSQSPSNKVTEKGKDVELRCDPISGHTALYWYRQSLGQGLEFLIYFQGNSAPDKSGLPSDRFSAERTGGSVSTLTIQRTQQEDSAVYLCASSSGGTDRAFGSGTRLTVV.

A single count supports this clone. The chain recombines TRBV6-5 with TRBJ1-6; D is possibly TRBD1 (5 bases). The CDR3 extends over 15 amino acids. Germline values: CDR1 MNHEY, CDR2 SVGAGI. The germline V and J ends were trimmed by 0 bases and 9 bases, with 12 bases remaining between them. The CDR3 is CASSYSRQLGSPLHF. CDR3 in DNA: TGTGCCAGCAGTTACTCGCGACAGTTGGGTTCACCCCTCCACTTT.

The chain uses TRBV27 and TRBJ1-5, with 8 bases aligning to TRBD1. V shed 0 bases, J shed 7 bases, and the junction held 23 bases outside the gene matches. The CDR3 is 21 residues long. Germline V lookup: CDR1 MNHEY, CDR2 SMNVEV (reference sequence). The DNA for the CDR3 is TGTGCCAGCAGTTTATCTTCATGGGACAGGCAAAGTGGGGGTTCTGTGCAGCCCCAGCATTTT. This encodes CASSLSSWDRQSGGSVQPQHF.

The gene calls are TRBV15 and TRBJ2-1; 8 bases are shared with TRBD1. The CDR3 has 18 residues. Germline V gives CDR1 LNHNV, CDR2 YYDKDF (reference sequence). The trim removed 3 bases at V and 4 bases at J, leaving 14 bases unmatched. The CDR3 nucleotides read TGTGCCACCAGCAGTGGCAGGGGGCCTTGTACGAGATACAATGAGCAGTTCTTC. It is translated as CATSSGRGPCTRYNEQFF.

This clone has only a few counts. The chain combines TRBV5-4 with TRBJ2-2, with 15 bases lining up with TRBD2. V trimming: 5 bases; J trimming: 3 bases; junction bases outside the gene matches: 8. The CDR3 loop spans 18 amino acids. Germline CDR1 reads SGHNT; CDR2 reads YYREEE (reference sequence). The CDR3 nucleotides are TGTGCCAGCAGACCCGGGACTAGCGGGGGGCTACACACCGGGGAGCTGTTTTTT. It specifies CASRPGTSGGLHTGELFF.

The table lists this clone with a count of one. This chain connects TRBV25-1 to TRBJ1-2; D not certain. The CDR3 extends over 16 amino acids. The ends were cut back, 3 bases at V and 4 bases at J, with 18 bases in the middle. Germline-derived CDR1 and CDR2 are MGHDK and SYGVNS. The CDR3 sequence is CASSDLNGLSRYGYTF. The CDR3 DNA follows: TGTGCCAGCAGTGACCTCAATGGGCTATCCCGCTATGGCTACACCTTC.

V and J are TRBV7-9 and TRBJ2-3; 9 bases align to TRBD2. The J segment lost 4 bases and the V segment lost 5 bases, leaving 13 bases of the junction unmatched. The CDR3 totals 17 residues. Germline V gene data show CDR1 as SEHNR and CDR2 as FQNEAQ (reference sequence). The CDR3 spells CASSPLKVAGVSDTQYF. Here the CDR3 DNA reads TGTGCCAGCAGCCCCCTTAAGGTAGCGGGGGTTTCAGATACGCAGTATTTT. The full variable domain, completed using reference TRBV7-9 and TRBJ2-3, is DTGVSQNPRHKITKRGQNVTFRCDPISEHNRLYWYRQTLGQGPEFLTYFQNEAQLEKSRLLSDRFSAERPKGSFSTLEIQRTEQGDSAMYLCASSPLKVAGVSDTQYFGPGTRLTVL.

This rearrangement joins TRBV11-2 to TRBJ1-1, with D unclear. CDR1 and CDR2 from the germline V gene are SGHAT and FQNNGV. CDR3 length: 11 residues. With 3 bases removed from V and 10 bases from J, the gap between germline ends came to 9 bases. CDR3 nucleotide sequence: TGTGCCAGCAGCTTCGTATCAGGAGCTTTCTTT. This encodes CASSFVSGAFF.

The chain combines TRBV4-1 with TRBJ1-4, with TRBD1 as a possible D gene (6 bases). Trimming shortened V by 3 bases and J by 4 bases, and 21 bases separated the two germline ends. The CDR3 runs to 18 residues. Germline CDR1 MGHRA, CDR2 YSYEKL. In DNA form, the CDR3 reads TGCGCCAGCAGCCATACCCGAATGTACGGCAGGGGTAATGAAAAACTGTTTTTT. Protein: CASSHTRMYGRGNEKLFF.

J is TRBJ2-5 and V is TRBV6-5; tentatively, D is TRBD1 (7 bases). The CDR3 is 16 residues long. Germline CDR1 and CDR2: MNHEY and SVGAGI. V dropped 1 base and J dropped 5 bases, with 17 bases sitting between them. The CDR3 DNA reads as TGTGCCAGCAGTTACTATGTTTCAGGGGGGCGGGAGACCCAGTACTTC. This sequence encodes CASSYYVSGGRETQYF.

The rearrangement links TRBV7-3 to TRBJ2-7; 11 bases align to TRBD1. Trimming cost V 3 bases and J 5 bases; bases outside gene matches: 6. This CDR3 has 15 amino acids. Germline V gives CDR1 SGHTA, CDR2 FQGTGA. The CDR3 spells CASSLGQGVVNEQYF. CDR3 nucleotide sequence: TGTGCCAGCAGCTTGGGACAGGGGGTCGTCAACGAGCAGTACTTC. Filled out from reference TRBV7-3 and TRBJ2-7, the complete variable domain reads GAGVSQTPSNKVTEKGKYVELRCDPISGHTALYWYRQSLGQGPEFLIYFQGTGAADDSGLPNDRFFAVRPEGSVSTLKIQRTERGDSAVYLCASSLGQGVVNEQYFGPGTRLTVT.

The rearrangement links TRBV6-6 to TRBJ1-5; D is unclear. The CDR3 is 15 amino acids. The germline V and J ends were trimmed by 0 bases and 2 bases, with 8 bases remaining between them. Germline V gene sequence: CDR1 MNHNY, CDR2 SVGAGI (reference sequence). The CDR3 here is CASSYSARGNQPQHF. The CDR3 coding sequence is TGTGCCAGCAGTTACTCTGCGAGGGGCAATCAGCCCCAGCATTTT.

This rearrangement joins TRBV6-5 to TRBJ1-3, with 7 bases lining up with TRBD1. This CDR3 region has 14 residues. The germline CDR1 and CDR2 sequences are MNHEY and SVGAGI. Trimming removed 6 bases from V and 2 bases from J; junction bases left unmatched: 4. CDR3 sequence: CASSPTGAGNTIYF. The CDR3 DNA reads TGTGCCAGCAGCCCCACAGGGGCTGGAAACACCATATATTTT.

In its sample, this clone was seen once. The chain couples TRBV5-1 to TRBJ1-1, with no clear D. The ends were cut back, 0 bases at V and 4 bases at J, with 13 bases in the middle. This CDR3 has 15 residues. Germline lookup yields CDR1 SGHRS and CDR2 YFSETQ. Here the CDR3 DNA reads TGCGCCAGCAGCTTGGATTCGCGGGGAGCCACTGAAGCTTTCTTT. The encoded protein is CASSLDSRGATEAFF.

V and J are TRBV6-1 and TRBJ2-1, with a possible D match to TRBD2 (5 bases). V was trimmed by 7 bases and J by 0 bases, leaving 13 bases between them. CDR1 MNHNS and CDR2 SASEGT come from the germline V gene. The CDR3 loop spans 15 amino acids. The CDR3 region has the DNA TGTGCCAGCACCTGGACGGGGAGCTCCTACAATGAGCAGTTCTTC. Amino acid sequence: CASTWTGSSYNEQFF.

This chain links TRBV28 with TRBJ2-5; the match to TRBD1 covers 9 bases. Germline V gives CDR1 MDHEN, CDR2 SYDVKM. CDR3 length: 19 residues. After removal of 2 bases from V and 1 base from J, the junction contained 14 bases not matched to a gene. CDR3 in DNA: TGTGCCAGCAGTTTAGGGTCAATCCGGGACAGGGAAGTCCAAGAGACCCAGTACTTC. Translating gives CASSLGSIRDREVQETQYF. Together with reference TRBV28 and TRBJ2-5, the CDR3 gives the full variable domain: DVKVTQSSRYLVKRTGEKVFLECVQDMDHENMFWYRQDPGLGLRLIYFSYDVKMKEKGDIPEGYSVSREKKERFSLILESASTNQTSMYLCASSLGSIRDREVQETQYFGPGTRLLVL.

This chain joins TRBV9 and TRBJ2-7; a possible D gene is TRBD2 (7 bases). Per germline, CDR1 SGDLS and CDR2 YYNGEE. This CDR3 spans 16 amino acids. Trimming took off 4 bases at V and 3 bases at J, with 20 bases between the two ends. The DNA for the CDR3 is TGTGCCAGCAGCCCAAGTGGGGGGGGGCCTTACTACGAGCAGTACTTC. It is translated as CASSPSGGGPYYEQYF.

This chain uses TRBV4-1 with TRBJ1-5; 10 bases fit TRBD1. The germline V gene has CDR1 MGHRA and CDR2 YSYEKL. The CDR3 is 17 residues long. With V trimmed by 2 bases and J by 2 bases, 6 bases remained unmatched. The CDR3 coding sequence is TGCGCCAGCAGCCAAACCTATGGGACAGGGGGCAATCAGCCCCAGCATTTT. It codes for CASSQTYGTGGNQPQHF.

The J gene is TRBJ2-1, the V gene TRBV6-4; TRBD1 matches at 10 bases. Germline trimming cut 6 bases from V and 5 bases from J; bases unmatched to any gene: 7. The CDR3 consists of 15 residues. The germline gives CDR1 MRHNA, CDR2 SNTAGT. CDR3 DNA sequence: TGTGCCAGCAGCCTCAGCGGGACAGGGGACAATGAGCAGTTCTTC. Its translation is CASSLSGTGDNEQFF.

This chain joins TRBV4-3 and TRBJ1-2; D is ambiguous. Per germline, CDR1 LGHNA and CDR2 YSLEER. This CDR3 comprises 19 residues. Trimming stripped 0 bases from V and 2 bases from J, with 22 bases between. The chain's CDR3 is CASSQDSLTLTPPNYGYTF. CDR3 sequence (DNA): TGCGCCAGCAGCCAAGATTCCCTAACCCTGACACCTCCAAACTATGGCTACACCTTC.

The chain uses TRBV29-1 and TRBJ1-2; 9 bases fit TRBD1. With V trimmed by 0 bases and J by 4 bases, 21 bases remained unmatched. The CDR3 runs 20 residues. Germline CDR1 is SQVTM and CDR2 is ANQGSEA. The CDR3 DNA is TGCAGCGTTGAAGATTTCGGCGGACAGGGGATGATGGATGAGGGCTATGGCTACACCTTC. Translated, it gives CSVEDFGGQGMMDEGYGYTF.

The chain combines TRBV15 with TRBJ1-5, with 10 bases fitting TRBD1. Germline V gene lookup returns CDR1 LNHNV and CDR2 YYDKDF (reference sequence). The CDR3 is 24 amino acids. J gave up 0 bases and V 0 bases, and 23 bases lay outside the gene matches. CDR3 sequence: CATSRDSKGGPGTGDYYSNQPQHF. The CDR3 nucleotides read TGTGCCACCAGCAGAGACTCAAAGGGGGGCCCCGGGACAGGGGATTATTATAGCAATCAGCCCCAGCATTTT.

For this clone: Other DNA sequences in the sample encode the same CDR3. The chain links TRBV6-1 to TRBJ2-7; a weak D match, TRBD2 (6 bases). V was trimmed by 3 bases and J by 4 bases, leaving 7 bases between them. Germline loops: CDR1 MNHNS, CDR2 SASEGT. The CDR3 spans 12 residues. The CDR3 is CASSEGGYEQYF. The CDR3 DNA sequence: TGTGCCAGCAGTGAGGGGGGATACGAGCAGTACTTC.

The V and J genes are TRBV5-6 and TRBJ2-7; D remains unclear. Germline V gene data show CDR1 as SGHDT and CDR2 as YYEEEE. V lost 1 base and J lost 2, with 10 bases in between. This CDR3 contains 14 residues. The CDR3 coding sequence is TGTGCCAGCAGCTTGTCAGGCAAACCCTACGAGCAGTACTTC. Translated: CASSLSGKPYEQYF.

The J gene is TRBJ1-2, the V gene TRBV7-9; possibly TRBD1 for D (6 bases). This CDR3 is 14 amino acids long. V was cut by 5 bases and J by 2 bases, with 12 bases left in between. Germline V gene lookup returns CDR1 SEHNR and CDR2 FQNEAQ (reference sequence). The CDR3: CASSDNRANYGYTF. CDR3 sequence (DNA): TGTGCCAGCAGCGACAACAGGGCCAACTATGGCTACACCTTC. Combining the CDR3 with reference TRBV7-9 and TRBJ1-2 gives the whole variable domain DTGVSQNPRHKITKRGQNVTFRCDPISEHNRLYWYRQTLGQGPEFLTYFQNEAQLEKSRLLSDRFSAERPKGSFSTLEIQRTEQGDSAMYLCASSDNRANYGYTFGSGTRLTVV.